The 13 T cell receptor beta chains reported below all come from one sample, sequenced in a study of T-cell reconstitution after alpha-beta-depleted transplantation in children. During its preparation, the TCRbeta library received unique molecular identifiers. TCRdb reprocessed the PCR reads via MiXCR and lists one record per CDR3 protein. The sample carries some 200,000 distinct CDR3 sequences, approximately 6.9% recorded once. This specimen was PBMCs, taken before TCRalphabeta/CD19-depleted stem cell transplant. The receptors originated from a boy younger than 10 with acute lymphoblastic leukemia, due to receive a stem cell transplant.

Here the CDR3 DNA reads TGTGCCAGCAGCCGCGTGAGGACACCCAATCAGCCCCAGCATTTT. Translated: CASSRVRTPNQPQHF. V usage is TRBV7-8 and J usage is TRBJ1-5, with D perhaps matching TRBD1 (5 bases). The V and J ends lost 5 bases and 3 bases respectively, with 14 bases between them. This CDR3 is 15 amino acids long. Germline assignment: CDR1 SGHVS and CDR2 FQNEAQ.

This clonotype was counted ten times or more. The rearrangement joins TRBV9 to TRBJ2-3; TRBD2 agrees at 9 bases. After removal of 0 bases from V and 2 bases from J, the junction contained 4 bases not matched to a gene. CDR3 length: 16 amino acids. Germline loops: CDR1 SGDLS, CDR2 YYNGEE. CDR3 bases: TGTGCCAGCAGCGTAGCAGCGGGGGGCCCCACAGATACGCAGTATTTT. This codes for CASSVAAGGPTDTQYF.

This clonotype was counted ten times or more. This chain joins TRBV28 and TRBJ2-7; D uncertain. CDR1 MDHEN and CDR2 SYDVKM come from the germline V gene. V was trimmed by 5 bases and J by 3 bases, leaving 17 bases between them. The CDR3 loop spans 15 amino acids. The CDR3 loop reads CASSPTTEGLYEQYF. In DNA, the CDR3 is TGTGCCAGCAGTCCCACCACGGAAGGGCTCTACGAGCAGTACTTC.

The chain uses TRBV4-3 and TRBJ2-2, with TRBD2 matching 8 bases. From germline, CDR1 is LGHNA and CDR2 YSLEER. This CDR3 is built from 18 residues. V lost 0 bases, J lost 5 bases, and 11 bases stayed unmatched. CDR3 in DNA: TGCGCCAGCAGCCAAGACCCCGGGGCGACGGGGGGGACCGGGGAGCTGTTTTTT. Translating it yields CASSQDPGATGGTGELFF.

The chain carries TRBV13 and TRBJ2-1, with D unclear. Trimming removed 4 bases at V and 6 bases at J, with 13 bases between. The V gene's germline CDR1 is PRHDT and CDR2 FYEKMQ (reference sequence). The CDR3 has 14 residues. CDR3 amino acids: CASSSSSRFNEQFF. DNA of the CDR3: TGTGCCAGCAGCTCCTCTTCTAGATTCAATGAGCAGTTCTTC.

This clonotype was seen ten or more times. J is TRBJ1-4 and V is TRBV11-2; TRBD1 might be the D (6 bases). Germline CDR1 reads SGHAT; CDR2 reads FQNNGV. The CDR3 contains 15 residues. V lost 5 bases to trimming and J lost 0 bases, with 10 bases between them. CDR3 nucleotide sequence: TGTGCCAGCAGCCCGAGACAGGCAACTAATGAAAAACTGTTTTTT. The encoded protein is CASSPRQATNEKLFF.

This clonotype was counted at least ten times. The CDR3 reads CSAPEGGPLTDTQYF. The CDR3 region has the DNA TGCAGTGCTCCCGAGGGAGGGCCCCTCACAGATACGCAGTATTTT. The V gene is TRBV20-1, the J gene TRBJ2-3; 7 bases match TRBD2. Trimming cost V 5 bases and J 2 bases; bases outside gene matches: 10. Germline-derived CDR1 and CDR2 are DFQATT and SNEGSKA (reference sequence). The CDR3 contains 15 residues.

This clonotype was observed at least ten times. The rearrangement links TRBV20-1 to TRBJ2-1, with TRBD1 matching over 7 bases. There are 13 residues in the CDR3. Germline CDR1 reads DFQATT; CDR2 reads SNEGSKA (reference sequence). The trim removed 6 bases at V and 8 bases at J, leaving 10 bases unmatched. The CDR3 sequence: CSAAKDRADEQFF. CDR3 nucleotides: TGCAGTGCCGCGAAAGACAGGGCCGATGAGCAGTTCTTC.

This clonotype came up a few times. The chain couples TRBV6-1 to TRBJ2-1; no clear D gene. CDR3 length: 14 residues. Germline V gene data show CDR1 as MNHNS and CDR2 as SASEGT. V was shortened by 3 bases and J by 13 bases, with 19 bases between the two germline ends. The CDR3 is CASSETIISGVQFF. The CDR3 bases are TGTGCCAGCAGTGAGACGATTATATCGGGCGTTCAGTTCTTC.

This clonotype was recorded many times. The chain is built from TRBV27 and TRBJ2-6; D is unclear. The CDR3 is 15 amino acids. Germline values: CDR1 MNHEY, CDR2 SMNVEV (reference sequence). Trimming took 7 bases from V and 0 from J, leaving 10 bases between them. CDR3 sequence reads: CASKEILSGANVLTF. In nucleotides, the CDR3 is TGTGCCAGCAAAGAAATCCTCTCTGGGGCCAACGTCCTGACTTTC.

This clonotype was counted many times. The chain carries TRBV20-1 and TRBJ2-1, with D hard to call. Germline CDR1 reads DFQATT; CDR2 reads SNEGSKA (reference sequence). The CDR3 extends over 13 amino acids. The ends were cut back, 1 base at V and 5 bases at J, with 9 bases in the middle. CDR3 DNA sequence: TGCAGTGCTAGAGCAACAGTACACAATGAGCAGTTCTTC. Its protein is CSARATVHNEQFF.

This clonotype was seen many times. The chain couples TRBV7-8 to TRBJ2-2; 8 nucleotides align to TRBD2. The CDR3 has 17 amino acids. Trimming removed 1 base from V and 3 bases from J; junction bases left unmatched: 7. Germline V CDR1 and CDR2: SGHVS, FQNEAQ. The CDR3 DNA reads TGTGCCAGCAGCTTAGTGGGTAGCGGGACCTACACCGGGGAGCTGTTTTTT. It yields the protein CASSLVGSGTYTGELFF.

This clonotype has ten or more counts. CDR3 DNA: TGTGCCAGCAGGGCTCTGGCAGGGGGCGACGTTCCCCTCCACTTT. Translated, it gives CASRALAGGDVPLHF. The chain links TRBV2 to TRBJ1-6, with 8 bases fitting TRBD1. J gave up 13 bases and V 6 bases, and 14 bases lay outside the gene matches. Per germline, CDR1 SNHLY and CDR2 FYNNEI. The CDR3 is 15 residues long.